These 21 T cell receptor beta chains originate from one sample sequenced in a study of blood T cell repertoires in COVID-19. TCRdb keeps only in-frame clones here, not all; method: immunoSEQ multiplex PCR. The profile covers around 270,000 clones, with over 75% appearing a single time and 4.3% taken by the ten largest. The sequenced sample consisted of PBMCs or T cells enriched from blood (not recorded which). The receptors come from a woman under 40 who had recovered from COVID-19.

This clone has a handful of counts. The CDR3 loop is CSAGGTGYYEQYF. The CDR3 DNA is TGCAGCGCCGGAGGGACAGGGTATTACGAGCAGTACTTC. The chain links TRBV29-1 to TRBJ2-7, with 9 bases aligning to TRBD1. The CDR3 is 13 amino acids. CDR1 is SQVTM and CDR2 is ANQGSEA in the germline V gene. V shed 7 bases and J 4 bases; nucleotides not matched to a gene: 8.

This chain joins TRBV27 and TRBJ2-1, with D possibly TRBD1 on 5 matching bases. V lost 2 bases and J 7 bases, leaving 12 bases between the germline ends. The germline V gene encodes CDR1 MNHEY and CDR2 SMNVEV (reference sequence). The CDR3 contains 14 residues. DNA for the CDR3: TGTGCCAGCAGTTTACAAGGGGCGAGGAATGAGCAGTTCTTC. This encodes CASSLQGARNEQFF.

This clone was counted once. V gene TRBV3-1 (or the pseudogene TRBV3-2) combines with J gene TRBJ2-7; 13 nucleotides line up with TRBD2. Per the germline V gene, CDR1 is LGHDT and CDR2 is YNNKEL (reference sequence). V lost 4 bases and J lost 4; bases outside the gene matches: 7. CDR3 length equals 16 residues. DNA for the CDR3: TGTGCCAGCAGCCGGACTAGCGGGAGAATACCGTACGAGCAGTACTTC. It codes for CASSRTSGRIPYEQYF.

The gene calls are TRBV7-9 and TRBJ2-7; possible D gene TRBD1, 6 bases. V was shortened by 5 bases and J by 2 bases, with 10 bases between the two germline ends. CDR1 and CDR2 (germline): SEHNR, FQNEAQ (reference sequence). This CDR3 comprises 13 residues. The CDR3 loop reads CASSQQGPYEQYF. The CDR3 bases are TGTGCCAGCAGCCAACAGGGTCCCTACGAGCAGTACTTC.

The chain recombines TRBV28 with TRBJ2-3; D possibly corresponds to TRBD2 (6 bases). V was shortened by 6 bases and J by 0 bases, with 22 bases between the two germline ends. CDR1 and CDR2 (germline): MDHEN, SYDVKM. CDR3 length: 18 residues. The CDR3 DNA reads TGTGCCAGCAGCCCTGGAGGGGCTAGCGTAACTAGCACAGATACGCAGTATTTT. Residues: CASSPGGASVTSTDTQYF.

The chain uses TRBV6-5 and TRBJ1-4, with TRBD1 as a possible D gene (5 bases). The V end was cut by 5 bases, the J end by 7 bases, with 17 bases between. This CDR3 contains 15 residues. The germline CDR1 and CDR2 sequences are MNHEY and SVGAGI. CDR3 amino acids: CASSTGPGGREKLFF. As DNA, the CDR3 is TGTGCCAGCAGTACGGGACCGGGAGGGCGTGAAAAACTGTTTTTT.

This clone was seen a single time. The CDR3 sequence: CASSLESVGRGGYTF. In nucleotides, the CDR3 is TGTGCCAGCAGCTTGGAGAGCGTTGGCAGAGGCGGCTACACCTTC. The chain recombines TRBV5-5 with TRBJ1-2; D remains unclear. The V and J ends lost 0 bases and 8 bases respectively, with 17 bases between them. The CDR3 spans 15 residues. CDR1 and CDR2 from the germline V gene are SGHKS and YYEKEE (reference sequence).

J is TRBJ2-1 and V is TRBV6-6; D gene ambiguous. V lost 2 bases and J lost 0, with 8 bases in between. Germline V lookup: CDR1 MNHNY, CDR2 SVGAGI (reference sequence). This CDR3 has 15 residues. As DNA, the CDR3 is TGTGCCAGCAGTTACGAGATGAGCTCCTACAATGAGCAGTTCTTC. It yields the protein CASSYEMSSYNEQFF.

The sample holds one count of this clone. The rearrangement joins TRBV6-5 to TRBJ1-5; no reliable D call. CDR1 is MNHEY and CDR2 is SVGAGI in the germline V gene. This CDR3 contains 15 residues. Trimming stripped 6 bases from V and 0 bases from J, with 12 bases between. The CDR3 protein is CASRHMSFSNQPQHF. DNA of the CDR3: TGTGCCAGCAGACACATGTCCTTTAGCAATCAGCCCCAGCATTTT.

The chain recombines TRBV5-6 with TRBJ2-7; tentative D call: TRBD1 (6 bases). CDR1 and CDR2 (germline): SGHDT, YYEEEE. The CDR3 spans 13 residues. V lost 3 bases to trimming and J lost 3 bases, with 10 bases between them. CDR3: CASSSLQGYEQYF. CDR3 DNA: TGTGCCAGCAGCTCCCTACAGGGCTACGAGCAGTACTTC.

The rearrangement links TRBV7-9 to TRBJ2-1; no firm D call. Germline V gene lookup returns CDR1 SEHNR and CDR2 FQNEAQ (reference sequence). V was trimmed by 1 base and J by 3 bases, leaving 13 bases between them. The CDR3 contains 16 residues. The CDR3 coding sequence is TGTGCCAGCAGCTTAGAGGTCCTACCTAGCTACAATGAGCAGTTCTTC. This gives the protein CASSLEVLPSYNEQFF. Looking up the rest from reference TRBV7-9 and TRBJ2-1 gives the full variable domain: DTGVSQNPRHKITKRGQNVTFRCDPISEHNRLYWYRQTLGQGPEFLTYFQNEAQLEKSRLLSDRFSAERPKGSFSTLEIQRTEQGDSAMYLCASSLEVLPSYNEQFFGPGTRLTVL.

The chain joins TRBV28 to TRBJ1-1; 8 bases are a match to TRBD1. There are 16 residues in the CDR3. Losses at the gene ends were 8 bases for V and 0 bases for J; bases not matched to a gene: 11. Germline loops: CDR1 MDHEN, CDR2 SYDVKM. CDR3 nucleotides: TGTGCCAGCCGGAGGCTGGGACAGGTAATGAACACTGAAGCTTTCTTT. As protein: CASRRLGQVMNTEAFF.

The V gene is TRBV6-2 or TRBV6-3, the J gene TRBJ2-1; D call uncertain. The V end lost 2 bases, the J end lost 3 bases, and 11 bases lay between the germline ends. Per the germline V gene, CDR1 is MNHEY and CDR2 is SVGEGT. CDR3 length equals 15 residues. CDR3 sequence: CASSYEPVGYNEQFF. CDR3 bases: TGTGCCAGCAGTTACGAGCCTGTCGGCTACAATGAGCAGTTCTTC.

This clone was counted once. The CDR3 loop is CASSFGQPNQPQHF. The CDR3, as DNA: TGTGCCAGCAGCTTTGGACAGCCCAATCAGCCCCAGCATTTT. The rearrangement uses TRBV7-9 and TRBJ1-5, with D maybe TRBD1 (6 bases). This CDR3 contains 14 residues. Germline V gene lookup returns CDR1 SEHNR and CDR2 FQNEAQ (reference sequence). Trimming removed 3 bases from V and 3 bases from J, with 9 bases in between.

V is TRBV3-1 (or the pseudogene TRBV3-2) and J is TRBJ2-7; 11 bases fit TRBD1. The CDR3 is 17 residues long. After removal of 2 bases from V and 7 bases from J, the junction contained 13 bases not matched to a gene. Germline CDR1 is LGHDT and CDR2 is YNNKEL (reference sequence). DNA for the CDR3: TGTGCCAGCAGCCAAATTAGCCGGACAGGGGGCGTGGGGGAGCAGTACTTC. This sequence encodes CASSQISRTGGVGEQYF.

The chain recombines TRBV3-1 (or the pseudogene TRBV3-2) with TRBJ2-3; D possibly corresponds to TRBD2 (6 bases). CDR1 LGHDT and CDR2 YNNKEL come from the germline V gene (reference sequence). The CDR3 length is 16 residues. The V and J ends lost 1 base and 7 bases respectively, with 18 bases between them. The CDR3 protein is CASSQGGTGLINTQYF. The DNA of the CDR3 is TGTGCCAGCAGCCAAGGTGGGACCGGACTAATCAATACGCAGTATTTT.

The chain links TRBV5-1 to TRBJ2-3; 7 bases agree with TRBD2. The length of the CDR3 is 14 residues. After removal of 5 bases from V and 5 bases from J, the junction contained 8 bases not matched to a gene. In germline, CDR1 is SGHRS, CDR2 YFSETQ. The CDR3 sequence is CASSVAGAKDTQYF. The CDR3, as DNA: TGCGCCAGCAGTGTCGCGGGAGCGAAAGATACGCAGTATTTT.

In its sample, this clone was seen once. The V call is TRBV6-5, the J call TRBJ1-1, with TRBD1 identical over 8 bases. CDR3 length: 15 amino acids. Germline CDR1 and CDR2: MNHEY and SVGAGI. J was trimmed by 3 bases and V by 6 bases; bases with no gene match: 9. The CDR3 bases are TGTGCCAGCAGACCCGAGACAGGGGACTACACTGAAGCTTTCTTT. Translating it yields CASRPETGDYTEAFF.

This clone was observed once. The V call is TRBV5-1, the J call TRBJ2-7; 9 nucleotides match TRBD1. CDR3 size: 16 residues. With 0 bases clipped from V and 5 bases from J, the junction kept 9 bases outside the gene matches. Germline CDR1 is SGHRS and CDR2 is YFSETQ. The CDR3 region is CASSLEGGQGIDEQYF. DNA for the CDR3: TGCGCCAGCAGCTTGGAGGGGGGACAGGGAATCGACGAGCAGTACTTC.

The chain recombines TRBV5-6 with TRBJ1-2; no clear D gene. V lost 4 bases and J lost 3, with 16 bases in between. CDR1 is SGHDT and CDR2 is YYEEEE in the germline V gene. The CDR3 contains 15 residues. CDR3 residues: CASSLDMGGDYGYTF. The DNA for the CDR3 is TGTGCCAGCAGCCTCGATATGGGAGGAGACTATGGCTACACCTTC.

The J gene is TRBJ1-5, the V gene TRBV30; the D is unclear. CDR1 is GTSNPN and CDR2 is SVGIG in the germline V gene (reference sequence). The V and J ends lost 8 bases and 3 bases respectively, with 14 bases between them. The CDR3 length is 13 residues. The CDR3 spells CAVQAGYNQPQHF. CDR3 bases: TGTGCCGTCCAGGCTGGATACAATCAGCCCCAGCATTTT.